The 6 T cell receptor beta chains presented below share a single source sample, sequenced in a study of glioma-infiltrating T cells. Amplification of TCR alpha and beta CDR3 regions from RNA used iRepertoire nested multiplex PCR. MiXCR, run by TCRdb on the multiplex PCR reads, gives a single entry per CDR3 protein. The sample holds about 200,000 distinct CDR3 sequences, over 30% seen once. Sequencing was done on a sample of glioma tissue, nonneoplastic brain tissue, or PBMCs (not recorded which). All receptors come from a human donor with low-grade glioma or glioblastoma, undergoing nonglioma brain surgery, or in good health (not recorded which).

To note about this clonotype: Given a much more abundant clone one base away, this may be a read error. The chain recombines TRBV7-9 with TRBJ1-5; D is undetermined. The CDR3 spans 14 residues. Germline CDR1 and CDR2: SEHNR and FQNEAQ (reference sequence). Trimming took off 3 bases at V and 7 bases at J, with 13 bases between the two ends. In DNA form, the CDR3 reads TGTGCCAGCAGCTTGGGCAGTGGGCTCCAGCCCCAGCATTTT. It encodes CASSLGSGLQPQHF.

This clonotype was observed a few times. CDR3 sequence (DNA): TGTGCCAGCAGACGCGGATACCCTAACTATGGCTACACCTTC. It is translated as CASRRGYPNYGYTF. This chain uses TRBV11-2 with TRBJ1-2; no firm D call. V was pared by 6 bases and J by 0 bases, with 11 bases between. This CDR3 has 14 amino acids. Looked up from germline, CDR1 is SGHAT and CDR2 is FQNNGV.

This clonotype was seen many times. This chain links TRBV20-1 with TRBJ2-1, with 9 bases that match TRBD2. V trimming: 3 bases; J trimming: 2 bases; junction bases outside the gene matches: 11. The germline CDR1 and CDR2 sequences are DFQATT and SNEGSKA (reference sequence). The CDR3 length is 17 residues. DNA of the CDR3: TGCAGTGCTAGTCTCCCTAGCGGGACTCTAGCCTACAATGAGCAGTTCTTC. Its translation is CSASLPSGTLAYNEQFF.

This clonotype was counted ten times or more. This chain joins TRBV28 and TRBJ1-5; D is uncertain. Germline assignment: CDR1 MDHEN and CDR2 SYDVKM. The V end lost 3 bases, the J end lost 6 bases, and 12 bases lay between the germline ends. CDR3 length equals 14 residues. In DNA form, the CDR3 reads TGTGCCAGCAGTTTGGTCCCTCCTCCTCAGCCCCAGCATTTT. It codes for CASSLVPPPQPQHF. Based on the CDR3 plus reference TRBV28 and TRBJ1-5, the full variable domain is DVKVTQSSRYLVKRTGEKVFLECVQDMDHENMFWYRQDPGLGLRLIYFSYDVKMKEKGDIPEGYSVSREKKERFSLILESASTNQTSMYLCASSLVPPPQPQHFGDGTRLSIL.

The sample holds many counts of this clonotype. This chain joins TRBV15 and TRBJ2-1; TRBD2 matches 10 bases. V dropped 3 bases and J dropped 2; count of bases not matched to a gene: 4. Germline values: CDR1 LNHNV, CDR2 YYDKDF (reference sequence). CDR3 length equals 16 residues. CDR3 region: CATSSILAGTYNEQFF. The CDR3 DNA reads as TGTGCCACCAGCAGCATACTAGCGGGGACCTACAATGAGCAGTTCTTC.

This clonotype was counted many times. The CDR3 spells CASSLVLAGGPDEQYF. CDR3 nucleotides: TGTGCCAGCAGTTTAGTTCTAGCGGGAGGGCCGGACGAGCAGTACTTC. The chain employs TRBV27 and TRBJ2-7; 12 nucleotides align to TRBD2. The CDR3 contains 16 residues. Germline CDR1 and CDR2: MNHEY and SMNVEV (reference sequence). The V gene end was trimmed by 2 bases and the J gene end by 5 bases; junction bases not matched to a gene: 7.